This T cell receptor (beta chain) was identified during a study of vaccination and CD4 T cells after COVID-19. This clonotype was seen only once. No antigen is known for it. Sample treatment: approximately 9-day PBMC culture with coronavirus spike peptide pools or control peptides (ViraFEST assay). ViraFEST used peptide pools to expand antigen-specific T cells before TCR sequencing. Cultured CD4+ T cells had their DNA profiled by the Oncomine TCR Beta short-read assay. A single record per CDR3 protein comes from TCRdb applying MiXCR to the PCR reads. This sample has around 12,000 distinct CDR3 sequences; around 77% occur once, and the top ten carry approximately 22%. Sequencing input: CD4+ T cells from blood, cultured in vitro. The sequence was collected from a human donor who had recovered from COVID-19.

In nucleotides, the CDR3 is TGTGCCAGCAGCTCAAGAGACAGGGGGCTCTACGAGCAGTACTTC. Encoded protein: CASSSRDRGLYEQYF. V and J are TRBV7-2 and TRBJ2-7; 10 bases map to TRBD1. CDR1 SGHTA and CDR2 FQGNSA come from the germline V gene. The CDR3 extends over 15 amino acids. The V segment lost 4 bases and the J segment 3 bases; nucleotides outside the gene matches: 6.